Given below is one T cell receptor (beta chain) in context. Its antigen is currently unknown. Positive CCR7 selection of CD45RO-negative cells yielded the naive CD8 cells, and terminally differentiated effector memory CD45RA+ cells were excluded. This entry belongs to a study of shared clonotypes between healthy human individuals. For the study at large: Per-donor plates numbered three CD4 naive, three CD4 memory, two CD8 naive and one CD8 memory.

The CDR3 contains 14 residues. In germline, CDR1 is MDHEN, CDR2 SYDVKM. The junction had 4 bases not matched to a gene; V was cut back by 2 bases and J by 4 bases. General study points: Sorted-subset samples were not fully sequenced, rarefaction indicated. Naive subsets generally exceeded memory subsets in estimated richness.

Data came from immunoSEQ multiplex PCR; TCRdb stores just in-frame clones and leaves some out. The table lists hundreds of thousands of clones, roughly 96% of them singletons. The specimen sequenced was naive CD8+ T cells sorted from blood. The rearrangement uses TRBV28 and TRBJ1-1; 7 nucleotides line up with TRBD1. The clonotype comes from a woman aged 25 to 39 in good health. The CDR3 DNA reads TGTGCCAGCAGTTTAACAGGGGAGAGCACTGAAGCTTTCTTT. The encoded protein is CASSLTGESTEAFF.